Detailed here is one T cell receptor beta chain. In the study's own analysis: Amplified reference gene primers provided the basis for estimating nucleated cell counts. The protocol was immunoSEQ multiplex PCR, while the TCRdb copy is restricted to in-frame clones and leaves out a portion. The DNA gave D and trimming, while V, J and clone size come from that table. The sample lists 300,000 to 350,000 clones, just under 90% seen once, with just under 9.5% in the top ten. The record originates from a study of blood T cell repertoires in COVID-19. V trimming: 10 bases; J trimming: 5 bases; junction bases outside the gene matches: 13. The CDR3 loop spans 15 amino acids. Germline loops: CDR1 ENHRY, CDR2 SYGVKD.

The chain recombines TRBV10-3 with TRBJ1-1, with 10 bases matching TRBD1. The receptor's source is a woman aged 25-40 years who had recovered from COVID-19. The specimen was PBMCs or T cells enriched from blood (not recorded which). DNA of the CDR3: TGTGCCACGTTGACAGGGGGCGGGTCGGGAACTGAAGCTTTCTTT. Amino acid sequence: CATLTGGGSGTEAFF.